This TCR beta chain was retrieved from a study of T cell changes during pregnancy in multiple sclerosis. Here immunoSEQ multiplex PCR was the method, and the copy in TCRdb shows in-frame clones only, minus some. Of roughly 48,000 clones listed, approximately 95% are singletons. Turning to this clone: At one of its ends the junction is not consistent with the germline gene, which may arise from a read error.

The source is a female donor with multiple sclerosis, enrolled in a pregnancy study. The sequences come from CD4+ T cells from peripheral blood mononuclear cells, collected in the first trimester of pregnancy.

CDR3 sequence: CANSPLSDTQYF. For the CDR3, the DNA is TGTGCCAACAGTCCCCTTTCAGATACGCAGTATTTT. V is TRBV27 and J is TRBJ2-3; unclear D gene. The CDR3 spans 12 residues. Germline CDR1 reads MNHEY; CDR2 reads SMNVEV (reference sequence).